These T cell receptor beta chains were read from a single sample in a study of blood T cell repertoires in COVID-19. Clones were read by immunoSEQ multiplex PCR, and TCRdb kept only the in-frame ones, dropping some. The table lists about 330,000 clones, roughly 90% of them singletons, with about 3.9% in the top ten. The source material was peripheral blood. These receptors all stem from a woman between 45 and 60 years old with active or convalescent COVID-19. Both conserved end residues are part of each CDR3. The D gene is left open where the match is weak. Clone size, where shown, is once, few, many, or a class for clones that have expanded.

j_call,clone_size,d_call,v_call,cdr3_nt,cdr3_aa
TRBJ1-5,-,-,TRBV21-1,TGTGCCAGCACCAAGGGCCCCCGAGACGATCAGCCCCAGCATTTT,CASTKGPRDDQPQHF
TRBJ1-6,-,-,TRBV27,TGTGCCAGCAGTTCCCAGATCTCCTATAATTCACCCCTCCACTTT,CASSSQISYNSPLHF
TRBJ1-1,once,-,TRBV18,TGTGCCAGCTCACCAAATGAAGGGGCAGGAACTGAAGCTTTCTTT,CASSPNEGAGTEAFF
TRBJ2-2,few,-,TRBV30,TGTGCCCGTCAACGGCAGGTCAACACCGGGGAGCTGTTTTTT,CARQRQVNTGELFF
TRBJ1-5,few,-,TRBV7-9,TGTGCCAGCAGCTCAGATGGGGGCCCTCAGCCCCAGCATTTT,CASSSDGGPQPQHF
TRBJ2-7,-,-,TRBV4-1,TGCGCCAGCAGCCAAGATCAGACAGATGTTGGGCAGTACTTC,CASSQDQTDVGQYF
TRBJ2-3,-,-,TRBV9,TGTGCCAGCAGCGTTTCCGGGAGTGGCTCAGATACGCAGTATTTT,CASSVSGSGSDTQYF
TRBJ1-1,-,-,TRBV7-6,TGTGCCAGCAGCCAGACTTGGGGGGGCGAGACTGAAGCTTTCTTT,CASSQTWGGETEAFF
TRBJ1-5,-,TRBD1,TRBV15,TGTGCCACCAGCGCAAGGGGGCGAGGCAATCAGCCCCAGCATTTT,CATSARGRGNQPQHF
TRBJ1-1,-,-,TRBV28,TGTGCCAGCAGTTTAAGACAGATGACTGAAGCTTTCTTT,CASSLRQMTEAFF